A selection of T cell receptor beta chains follows, all from one sample in a study of untreated major depressive disorder. The method was immunoSEQ multiplex PCR; TCRdb's version includes in-frame clones alone and lacks a portion of them. The sample has more than 20,000 clones; approximately 92% are singletons. Input material: CD4+ T cells from PBMCs. The receptor source for this set is a man aged 25 to 40 in good health. CDR3s include the opening cysteine and the closing phenylalanine or tryptophan. A D gene is named only where the DNA matches it firmly. Some rows have no size entry. The others give once, few or many, or a class for an expanded clone.

>TRBJ2-7|TRBV10-3|NA|NA
TGTGCCATCAAAGGGGGTAGGAACGAGCAGTACTTC
CAIKGGRNEQYF
>TRBJ1-4|TRBV2|few|NA
TGTGCCAGCAGGATCCGCACAACTAATGAAAAACTGTTTTTT
CASRIRTTNEKLFF
>TRBJ2-7|TRBV5-1|NA|TRBD2
TGCGCCAGCAGCCCGGTGAAGGCGGGAGGCCCCTACTACGAGCAGTACTTC
CASSPVKAGGPYYEQYF
>TRBJ2-2|TRBV6-1|once|NA
TGTGCCAGCACCGTTACCGGGGAGCTGTTTTTT
CASTVTGELFF
>TRBJ2-7|TRBV27|NA|NA
TGTGCCAGCAGTTTAGTGGACAGCTACGAGCAGTACTTC
CASSLVDSYEQYF
>TRBJ2-5|TRBV28|NA|TRBD2
TGTGCCAGCAGTTCCCGGGGACTAGCACGATTGCTAGAGACCCAGTACTTC
CASSSRGLARLLETQYF
>TRBJ2-5|TRBV15|NA|NA
TGTGCCACCAGCAGAGGGCAGCCAAACGGAGAGACCCAGTACTTC
CATSRGQPNGETQYF
>TRBJ2-7|TRBV4-1|NA|NA
TGCGCCAGCAGCCAACCGGGACCGCAGCCCTACGAGCAGTACTTC
CASSQPGPQPYEQYF
>TRBJ2-5|TRBV2|NA|TRBD2
TGTGCCAGCAGTGGGGGGACTAGCGGGAAAGAGACCCAGTACTTC
CASSGGTSGKETQYF
>TRBJ2-2|TRBV7-2|NA|NA
TGTGCCAGCAGTTTGCGACTCAGCGTCACCGGGGAGCTGTTTTTT
CASSLRLSVTGELFF
>TRBJ1-1|TRBV6-1|NA|NA
TGTGCCAGCACCAGGCAGGGGATGGGGACTGAAGCTTTCTTT
CASTRQGMGTEAFF
>TRBJ2-2|TRBV9|NA|NA
TGTGCCAGCAGCGCTAGCGTGCACACCGGGGAGCTGTTTTTT
CASSASVHTGELFF
>TRBJ1-4|TRBV29-1|NA|NA
TGCAGCGTTGGGTGGGGGGGCGGTGAAAAACTGTTTTTT
CSVGWGGGEKLFF
>TRBJ2-1|TRBV9|NA|NA
TGTGCCAGCAGCGTACAAGCGCCGCCCTACAATGAGCAGTTCTTC
CASSVQAPPYNEQFF
>TRBJ1-5|TRBV7-2|NA|NA
TGTGCCAGCAGCCCTTGGCCGAATCAGCCCCAGCATTTT
CASSPWPNQPQHF
>TRBJ1-2|TRBV4-3|once|NA
TGCGCCAGCAGCCTCGAGCCCCAAGGGAGAGGCTACACCTTC
CASSLEPQGRGYTF
>TRBJ2-3|TRBV7-2|NA|NA
TGTGCCAGCAGCTTAGCCGGGACCTGGAGCGATACGCAGTATTTT
CASSLAGTWSDTQYF
>TRBJ2-7|TRBV5-6|NA|TRBD1
TGTGCCAGCGGGGACAGTGTCTCCTACGAGCAGTACTTC
CASGDSVSYEQYF
>TRBJ2-7|TRBV6-5|NA|NA
TGTGCCAGCACTCAGGCCAGCTCCTACGAGCAGTACTTC
CASTQASSYEQYF
>TRBJ2-5|TRBV7-2|NA|NA
TGTGCCAGCAGACAATCCCGACCAGGGACCCAGTACTTC
CASRQSRPGTQYF
>TRBJ1-1|TRBV6-1|NA|NA
TGTGCCAGCAGTGATCGGACACGGCCTAACACTGAAGCTTTCTTT
CASSDRTRPNTEAFF
>TRBJ1-3|TRBV9|NA|NA
TGTGCCAGCAGCGTAGATCCGGGTCCGGGAGGAAACACCATATATTTT
CASSVDPGPGGNTIYF
>TRBJ2-1|TRBV7-9|NA|TRBD2
TGTGCCAGCAGCCCCGGGACTAGCGGGAATTTCCTGGCCAGGGATGAGCAGTTCTTC
CASSPGTSGNFLARDEQFF
>TRBJ2-7|TRBV6-1|NA|NA
TGTGCCAGCAGTGAGGATCGATCGATTAGCGGAATTATCAGGCACGAGCAGTACTTC
CASSEDRSISGIIRHEQYF
>TRBJ1-1|TRBV5-1|once|TRBD1
TGCGCCAGCAGCTTGGTGGGACAGGGGGGTCCTAACACTGAAGCTTTCTTT
CASSLVGQGGPNTEAFF
>TRBJ1-2|TRBV29-1|NA|TRBD1
TGCAGCGTCGCCTCTTCGACAGGGGGCTATGGCTACACCTTC
CSVASSTGGYGYTF
>TRBJ1-2|TRBV27|few|TRBD1
TGTGCCAGCAGTCCGCGACAGGGGTCTTCTGGCTACACCTTC
CASSPRQGSSGYTF
>TRBJ2-7|TRBV5-4|NA|TRBD1
TGTGCCAGCAGCCCGACAGGGGACTACGAGCAGTACTTC
CASSPTGDYEQYF
>TRBJ2-2|TRBV18|NA|TRBD2
TGTGCCAGCTCACCGGGACTACAAACCGGGGAGCTGTTTTTT
CASSPGLQTGELFF
>TRBJ2-1|TRBV5-1|NA|NA
TGCGCCAGCAGCTTGGCCAGAGCGAGCGGCCACAATGAGCAGTTCTTC
CASSLARASGHNEQFF
>TRBJ2-7|TRBV28|few|TRBD1
TGTGCCAGCAGTTTATGGTCGACAGGGAACTACGAGCAGTACTTC
CASSLWSTGNYEQYF
>TRBJ1-4|TRBV2|NA|NA
TGTGCCAGCCGGGGGGAAGTCGGGGAAAAACTGTTTTTT
CASRGEVGEKLFF
>TRBJ2-4|TRBV7-2|NA|NA
TGTGCCAGCAGCACCCCCAAGGTCTGGAATTTCGCCAAAAACATTCAGTACTTC
CASSTPKVWNFAKNIQYF
>TRBJ1-2|TRBV29-1|NA|NA
TGCAGCGTTGAATTGGGGTCAACCCGGACTCGTGGCTACACCTTC
CSVELGSTRTRGYTF
>TRBJ2-3|TRBV15|NA|NA
TGTGCCACCAGCGAAGGAGGATCTGGGGATACGCAGTATTTT
CATSEGGSGDTQYF
>TRBJ1-1|TRBV5-6|NA|NA
TGTGCCAGCACGGAGATCGGGAACACTGAAGCTTTCTTT
CASTEIGNTEAFF
>TRBJ1-4|TRBV6-5|NA|NA
TGTGCCAGCAGCCCTAGGACACACCGGAATGAAAAACTGTTTTTT
CASSPRTHRNEKLFF
>TRBJ1-2|TRBV27|NA|TRBD1
TGTGCCAGCAGTTTGACAGGGGACTATGGCTACACCTTC
CASSLTGDYGYTF
>TRBJ2-3|TRBV30|NA|NA
TGTGCCTGGGGAAGGGTCCCAGATACGCAGTATTTT
CAWGRVPDTQYF
>TRBJ2-5|TRBV25-1|NA|NA
TGTGCCAGCAGTGGTAACCGGGGGAAGCCTAGGCACTTC
CASSGNRGKPRHF
>TRBJ1-3|TRBV30|NA|NA
TGTGCCTGGAGTATACAGGACTCTGGAAACACCATATATTTT
CAWSIQDSGNTIYF
>TRBJ1-5|TRBV5-6|NA|NA
TGTGCCAGCAGCCTACTCACCAACAGGGACAGCAATCAGCCCCAGCATTTT
CASSLLTNRDSNQPQHF
>TRBJ1-2|TRBV25-1|NA|NA
TGTGCCAGCAAGGTTGGATATGGCTACACCTTC
CASKVGYGYTF
>TRBJ2-7|TRBV4-1|NA|NA
TGCGCCAGCAGCCAAGACGCCGGGAGAAGCTCCTACGAGCAGTACTTC
CASSQDAGRSSYEQYF
>TRBJ2-1|TRBV25-1|NA|NA
TGTGCCAGCAGTGAAGGGGGGAGTTGGTACAATGAGCAGTTCTTC
CASSEGGSWYNEQFF
>TRBJ2-7|TRBV9|NA|TRBD1
TGTGCCAGCAGCGCCCAGGGGGATTCCTACGAGCAGTACTTC
CASSAQGDSYEQYF
>TRBJ2-1|TRBV7-3|NA|TRBD2
TGTGCCAGCAGCCCCGGGACTAGGGCGTATGAGCAGTTCTTC
CASSPGTRAYEQFF
>TRBJ1-2|TRBV6-5|NA|NA
TGTGCCAGCGGAGGGGTAGGGGGGCCTAACTATGGCTACACCTTC
CASGGVGGPNYGYTF
>TRBJ2-7|TRBV29-1|NA|NA
TGCAGCGTTGTTCGGAATCCCGACCGTGGCTACGAGCAGTACTTC
CSVVRNPDRGYEQYF
>TRBJ2-7|TRBV21-1|NA|NA
TGTGCCTTGACCCCAGCCTCCTACGAGCAGTACTTC
CALTPASYEQYF
>TRBJ2-1|TRBV5-4|NA|TRBD2
TGTGCCAGCAGCTTGGACCCAAGCGGGAGGAATGAGCAGTTCTTC
CASSLDPSGRNEQFF
>TRBJ2-7|TRBV30|few|TRBD1
TGTGCCTGGAGTGGCGGGACAGGGGGAGCCGTGAAGTACTTC
CAWSGGTGGAVKYF
>TRBJ1-2|TRBV7-2|NA|NA
TGTGCCAGCAGCTTAGCGTTTGGGCAGGGCGAAGGCTACACCTTC
CASSLAFGQGEGYTF
>TRBJ2-7|TRBV11-2|once|TRBD2
TGTGCCAGCAGCTGGGGGGGCGGGACTAGAGGTTCCTACGAGCAGTACTTC
CASSWGGGTRGSYEQYF
>TRBJ2-3|TRBV5-4|NA|NA
TGTGCCAGCAGCTTACCTCCGGGACACATCACAGATACGCAGTATTTT
CASSLPPGHITDTQYF
>TRBJ1-4|TRBV27|NA|NA
TGTGCCAGCAGACCAACAGGGAGGAGTGAAAAACTGTTTTTT
CASRPTGRSEKLFF
>TRBJ2-1|TRBV5-1|NA|TRBD1
TGCGCCAGCAGCTTGATGTCAGGGGGCTCGAATGAGCAGTTCTTC
CASSLMSGGSNEQFF
>TRBJ1-2|TRBV25-1|NA|NA
TGTGCCAGCAGTGATAAATCAAAGGGGACTAACTATGGCTACACCTTC
CASSDKSKGTNYGYTF
>TRBJ2-3|TRBV6-5|NA|NA
TGTGCCAGCAGTTACGGTTTTAGCACAGATACGCAGTATTTT
CASSYGFSTDTQYF